This entry features one TCR beta chain sequence. Its antigen target is currently unknown. One base away there is no much larger clone; base qualities are not given. In this study, sorted CD4+ and CD8+ T cells from the blood of healthy subjects and of severe aplastic anemia patients had their TCR repertoires deep-sequenced. Ficoll-Paque density gradient centrifugation was used to isolate peripheral blood mononuclear cells. Before DNA extraction, CD4+ and CD8+ T cells were sorted by FACS or by magnetic beads. This record belongs to a study of CD8+CD57+ T cells in acquired aplastic anemia (dated by TCRdb to 2016 to 2019). As for the study more broadly: Extracted DNA from sorted CD4+ and CD8+ cells averaged around 3.4 ug, ranging from roughly 0.17 to 27.4 ug. For healthy donor samples, the average read count was about 10.8 million for CD4+ cells and approximately 12 million for CD8+ cells.

Results the study describes overall, beyond this receptor: Some 31 CD8+ CDR3 sequences were shared between patients and controls but appeared highly expressed in patients and within their immunodominant clones. Patients and healthy controls showed no significant difference in CD8+ Simpson's diversity (P=0.060).

Genomic DNA was used as template for profiling of TCR beta VDJ combinations and CDR3 sequences. An Illumina HiSeq 2000 was used for TCR repertoire sequencing. The source study handled its data this way. TRBV/TRBJ rearrangement plots, CDR3 size and DJ length profiles, and Simpson's diversity index were used to evaluate the repertoires. Whichever DNA sequence was most abundant in the deep sequencing data was defined as the immunodominant clone. CDR3 amino acid sequences were screened for sharing across subjects and compared with published repertoires and the VDJdb database. The public reads were reprocessed in TCRdb via fastp at Q25 and MiXCR, keeping in-frame beta chains. Each CDR3 protein appears once, grouped with its most common genes and DNA. Clone size and V and J calls follow TCRdb, not the original study. The sample yields about 190,000 distinct CDR3 sequences; roughly 56% were counted once. In total, the top ten clones hold about 16% of the sample.

This clonotype was sampled from a human donor in good health, serving as a control. The material sequenced was sorted CD4+, CD8+, or CD8+CD57+ T cells (not recorded which) from PBMCs.

The DNA sequence is as follows: TGTGCCAGCAGCTTACTTTCCGGGGCCCCCCTCCACTTT. It specifies CASSLLSGAPLHF. The receptor chain draws on TRBV7-8 and TRBJ1-6; matching of 5 bases hints at TRBD1 as the D gene. V was cut back by 2 bases and J by 13 bases, leaving a gap of 12 bases between them. The CDR3 runs 13 amino acids, cysteine and phenylalanine included. The sequence is cut down to CDR3 DNA, 39 bases in frame from base 1. Looking up the germline V gene yields CDR1 SGHVS and CDR2 FQNEAQ. Outside the CDR3, residues come from the reference TRBV7-8 and TRBJ1-6 proteins, so the full variable domain is: GAGVSQSPRYKVAKRGQDVALRCDPISGHVSLFWYQQALGQGPEFLTYFQNEAQLDKSGLPSDRFFAERPEGSVSTLKIQRTQQEDSAVYLCASSLLSGAPLHFGNGTRLTVT.